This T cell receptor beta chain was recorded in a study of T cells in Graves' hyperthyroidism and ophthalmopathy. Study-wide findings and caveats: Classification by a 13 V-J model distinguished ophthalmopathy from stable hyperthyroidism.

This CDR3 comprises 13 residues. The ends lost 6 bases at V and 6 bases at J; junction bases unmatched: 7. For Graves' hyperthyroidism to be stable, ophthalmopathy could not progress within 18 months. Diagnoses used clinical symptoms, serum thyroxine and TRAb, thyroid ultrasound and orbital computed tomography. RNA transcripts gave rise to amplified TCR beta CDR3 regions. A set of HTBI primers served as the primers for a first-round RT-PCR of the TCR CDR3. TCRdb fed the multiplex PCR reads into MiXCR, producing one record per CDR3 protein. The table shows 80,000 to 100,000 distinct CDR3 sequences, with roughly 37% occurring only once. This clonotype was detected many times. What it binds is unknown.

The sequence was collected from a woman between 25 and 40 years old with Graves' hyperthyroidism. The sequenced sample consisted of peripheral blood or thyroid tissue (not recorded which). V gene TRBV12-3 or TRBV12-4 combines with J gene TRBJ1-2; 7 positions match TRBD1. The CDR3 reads CASSHRQGHGYTF. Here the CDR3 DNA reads TGTGCCAGCAGCCATAGACAGGGACATGGCTACACCTTC.